This T cell receptor beta chain was sequenced in a study of blood T cell repertoires in COVID-19. Method: immunoSEQ multiplex PCR; TCRdb's copy keeps in-frame clones and lacks some. The repertoire holds about 140,000 clones, with about four fifths as singletons. The age range of participants was about 18 to 95 years, with residence in roughly 25 US areas. The origin of this receptor is a woman between 18 and 30 years old who had been exposed to COVID-19. Material: PBMCs or T cells enriched from blood (not recorded which).

This chain's CDR3 is CASKIVAGANEQYF. Written as DNA, the CDR3 is TGTGCCAGCAAAATAGTAGCGGGAGCTAACGAGCAGTACTTC. V usage is TRBV27 and J usage is TRBJ2-7; 9 bases agree with TRBD2. Trimming cost V 7 bases and J 5 bases; bases outside gene matches: 9. The CDR3 loop spans 14 amino acids. Germline CDR1 MNHEY, CDR2 SMNVEV (reference sequence).